Sequencing of this T cell receptor (beta chain) was carried out in a study of T-cell memory formation after mild COVID-19 (dated by TCRdb to the early 2020s). For context, the study as a whole: Most TCR sequence clusters were specific to one of the two donors. T-cell clones expanding and contracting after mild COVID-19 in two donors were tracked by longitudinal TCRalpha and TCRbeta repertoire sequencing. Two young, previously healthy adult volunteers, one female and one male, were included in the cohort. Study-level results and caveats: The study covered only a couple of mild cases, and larger cohorts including severe cases with pre-infection samples were considered necessary. Clones that contracted from day 15 to 85 showed balanced CD4/CD8 phenotypes, whereas a second wave of clones that expanded from day 15 to 37 leaned towards CD4+. Contracting CD4+ clones were located mainly in the CM and EM memory subsets, whereas CD8+ clones were found to be enriched in EMRA. The detection of some responding clones in pre-infection memory suggests that pre-existing cross-reactive memory T cells joined the SARS-CoV-2 response. SARS-CoV-2 specificity was not confirmed for the second-wave clones peaking on day 37.

This clonotype was counted many times. Which antigen it targets is not known. No base quality information exists; no much larger clone differs at one position. Ficoll-Paque density gradient centrifugation was used to isolate PBMCs. The germline V gene encodes CDR1 SGHKS and CDR2 YYEKEE (reference sequence). From V the trimming removes 3 bases and from J it removes 10 bases, while the gene matches leave 10 bases of the junction unaccounted for. The CDR3 runs 14 residues from the cysteine to the phenylalanine. Only the CDR3 portion is preserved as DNA: 42 bases, with reading frame beginning at the first base. The sequencer listed for this sample is Illumina NovaSeq 6000. TCRalpha and TCRbeta cDNA libraries were built by 5'RACE with constant-segment primers, adding sample barcodes and unique molecular identifiers. RNA was extracted from every sample with Trizol reagent. The libraries were amplified in two PCR steps, and the second step added a second sample barcode and Illumina TruSeq adapters. Sequencing of the libraries was done on an Illumina NovaSeq, producing 2 x 150 bp paired-end reads. In the paper's pipeline: Demultiplexing of reads and collapsing into UMI-guided consensus sequences were performed with migec v1.2.7. Using mixcr v2.1.11, UMI consensuses were aligned to TRA and TRB V and J templates and then assembled into clonotypes. Clonotypes were classified as expanded or contracted when called significant by both edgeR and NoisET, with noise models trained on biological replicates. For edgeR calls, the thresholds were a false discovery rate-adjusted p below 0.01 and a log2 fold-change of 1. As an exploratory analysis of dynamics, PCA with hierarchical clustering was applied to max-normalized trajectories of the 1000 most abundant clonotypes. The CD4 or CD8 phenotype of responding clones was assigned using the separately sequenced CD4+ and CD8+ repertoires. TCRdb reran the public reads through fastp at Q25 and MiXCR, keeping productive beta chains. Merged by CDR3 protein, the rows form single entries marked with the most common genes and DNA. TCRdb assigned the V and J calls; the authors' analysis was not used. A total of about 130,000 distinct CDR3 sequences appear in this sample, 5% to 6.5% of them only once. The ten largest clones represent under 2.5% of the sample.

The chain is assembled from TRBV5-5 and TRBJ2-1; 7 central nucleotides agree with TRBD1. Sequencing was performed on PBMCs or a T cell subset sorted from them (not recorded which). This sequence was found in an adult woman who had mild COVID-19 (a few samples of this study predate the infection). The sample titles of this study are shuffled in the database, so cell type and time point are left out; the donor was told from shared clones. The nucleotide sequence is given as TGTGCCAGCAGCTCGATGACAGGGAGTCGGGAGCAGTTCTTC. Translated, this gives CASSSMTGSREQFF. Beyond the CDR3, the reference TRBV5-5 and TRBJ2-1 genes provide the residues; the full variable domain reads: DAGVTQSPTHLIKTRGQQVTLRCSPISGHKSVSWYQQVLGQGPQFIFQYYEKEERGRGNFPDRFSARQFPNYSSELNVNALLLGDSALYLCASSSMTGSREQFFGPGTRLTVL.